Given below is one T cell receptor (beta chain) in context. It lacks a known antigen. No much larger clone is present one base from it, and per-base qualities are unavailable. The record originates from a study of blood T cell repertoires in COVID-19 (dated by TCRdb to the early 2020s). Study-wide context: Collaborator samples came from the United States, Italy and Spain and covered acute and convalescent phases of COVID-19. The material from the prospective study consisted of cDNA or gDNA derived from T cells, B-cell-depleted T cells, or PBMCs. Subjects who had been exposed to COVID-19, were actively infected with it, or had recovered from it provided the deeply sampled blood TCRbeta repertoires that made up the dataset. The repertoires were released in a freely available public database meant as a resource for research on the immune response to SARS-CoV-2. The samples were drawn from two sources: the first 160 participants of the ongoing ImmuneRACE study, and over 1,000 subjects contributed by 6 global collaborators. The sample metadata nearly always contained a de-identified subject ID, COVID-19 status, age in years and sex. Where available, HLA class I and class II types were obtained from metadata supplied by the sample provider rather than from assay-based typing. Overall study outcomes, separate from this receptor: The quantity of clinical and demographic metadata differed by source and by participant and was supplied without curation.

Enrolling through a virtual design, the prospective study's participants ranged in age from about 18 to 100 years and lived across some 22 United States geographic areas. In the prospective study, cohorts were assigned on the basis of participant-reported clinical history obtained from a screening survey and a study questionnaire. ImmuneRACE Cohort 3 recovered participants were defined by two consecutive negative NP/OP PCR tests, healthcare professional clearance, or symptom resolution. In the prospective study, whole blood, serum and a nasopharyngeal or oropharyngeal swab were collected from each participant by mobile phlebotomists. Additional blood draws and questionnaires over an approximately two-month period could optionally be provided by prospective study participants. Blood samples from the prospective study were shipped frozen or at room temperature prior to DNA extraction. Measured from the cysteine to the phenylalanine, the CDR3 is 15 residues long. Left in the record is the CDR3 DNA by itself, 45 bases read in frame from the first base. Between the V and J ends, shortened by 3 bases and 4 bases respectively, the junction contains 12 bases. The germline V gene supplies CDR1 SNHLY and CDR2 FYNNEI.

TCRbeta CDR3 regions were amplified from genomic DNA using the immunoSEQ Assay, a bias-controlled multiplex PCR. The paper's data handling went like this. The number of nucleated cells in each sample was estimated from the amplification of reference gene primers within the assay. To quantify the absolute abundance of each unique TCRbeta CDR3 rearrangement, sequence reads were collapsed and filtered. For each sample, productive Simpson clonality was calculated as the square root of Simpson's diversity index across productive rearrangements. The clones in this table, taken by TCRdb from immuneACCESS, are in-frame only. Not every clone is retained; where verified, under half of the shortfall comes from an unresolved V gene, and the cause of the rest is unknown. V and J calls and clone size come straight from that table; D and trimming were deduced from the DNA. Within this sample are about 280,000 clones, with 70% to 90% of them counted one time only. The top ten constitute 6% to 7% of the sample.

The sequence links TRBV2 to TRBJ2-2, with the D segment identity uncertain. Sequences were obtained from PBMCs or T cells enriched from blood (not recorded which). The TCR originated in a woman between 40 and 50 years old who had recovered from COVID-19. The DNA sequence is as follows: TGTGCCAGCAGTGATAATCCCAGGCTCACCGGGGAGCTGTTTTTT. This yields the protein CASSDNPRLTGELFF.